The sequence of this TCR beta chain was determined in a study of blood T cell repertoires in COVID-19. Study at large: Collection of acute and convalescent COVID-19 samples took place in the United States, Italy and Spain.

In the source study's methods: Amplification with reference gene primers provided the estimates of nucleated cell counts. The data were produced by immunoSEQ multiplex PCR, yet TCRdb's version contains in-frame clones alone and is incomplete. V and J calls and clone size are those listed in that table; D and trimming were worked out from the DNA. There are around 130,000 clones in the sample; roughly 84% occur only once, and about a sixth lies in the top ten. CDR1 is MNHEY and CDR2 is SMNVEV in the germline V gene (reference sequence). V gave up 4 bases and J gave up 6 bases; unmatched junction bases: 3. The CDR3 covers 13 residues.

The TCR sequence derives from a woman older than 75 with acute or convalescent COVID-19. V usage is TRBV27 and J usage is TRBJ2-7, with 10 bases lining up with TRBD1. Sequencing used peripheral blood. CDR3 amino acids: CASSSRTGGEQYF. The CDR3 region has the DNA TGTGCCAGCAGTTCTAGGACAGGGGGCGAGCAGTACTTC.